A single sample gave rise to the 18 T cell receptor beta chains below, sequenced in a study of blood T cell repertoires in COVID-19. Clones were read by immunoSEQ multiplex PCR, and TCRdb kept only the in-frame ones, dropping some. The sample has some 45,000 clones, more than 80% seen once; the top ten hold over 7%. Material for sequencing was peripheral blood. These receptors were taken from an elderly man in a cohort sampled during active COVID-19.

The genes are TRBV29-1 and TRBJ1-6, with a tentative D call TRBD1 (5 bases). The CDR3 sequence is 12 residues long. CDR1 is SQVTM, CDR2 ANQGSEA, per germline. V lost 4 bases and J 10 bases, leaving 11 bases between the germline ends. CDR3 amino acids: CSVGSGGSPLHF. In DNA form, the CDR3 reads TGCAGCGTTGGATCCGGGGGATCACCCCTCCACTTT.

This clone was detected a few times. The chain is built from TRBV4-2 and TRBJ1-3; no firm D call. This CDR3 has 16 residues. The ends were cut back, 1 base at V and 3 bases at J, with 13 bases in the middle. CDR1 is LGHNA and CDR2 is YNFKEQ in the germline V gene. CDR3: CASSQASSGGGNTIYF. CDR3 bases: TGTGCCAGCAGCCAAGCTTCGTCGGGAGGTGGAAACACCATATATTTT.

V gene TRBV10-1 combines with J gene TRBJ2-1, with 8 bases fitting TRBD2. V was clipped by 5 bases and J by 9 bases; unmatched bases: 15. The CDR3 totals 16 residues. From germline, CDR1 is WNHNN and CDR2 SYGVQD (reference sequence). CDR3 nucleotides: TGCGCCAGCAGTTCAATCCCGGGACTAGTGAAGGGTGAGCAGTTCTTC. It translates to CASSSIPGLVKGEQFF.

The rearrangement uses TRBV5-1 and TRBJ1-1; 12 bases fit TRBD1. CDR3 length: 17 amino acids. With V trimmed by 0 bases and J by 3 bases, 6 bases remained unmatched. The germline gives CDR1 SGHRS, CDR2 YFSETQ. In DNA, the CDR3 is TGCGCCAGCAGCTTGGAGGGACAGGGGGCGCCGGACACTGAAGCTTTCTTT. This sequence encodes CASSLEGQGAPDTEAFF. The full variable domain, completed using reference TRBV5-1 and TRBJ1-1, is KAGVTQTPRYLIKTRGQQVTLSCSPISGHRSVSWYQQTPGQGLQFLFEYFSETQRNKGNFPGRFSGRQFSNSRSEMNVSTLELGDSALYLCASSLEGQGAPDTEAFFGQGTRLTVV.

This chain links TRBV6-2 or TRBV6-3 with TRBJ1-6, with 7 bases lining up with TRBD1. Germline-derived CDR1 and CDR2 are MNHEY and SVGEGT. The CDR3 totals 16 residues. J gave up 10 bases and V 6 bases, and 15 bases lay outside the gene matches. CDR3 in amino acids: CASSGRGGRGGSPLHF. The CDR3 bases are TGTGCCAGCAGCGGCCGAGGGGGCAGGGGAGGATCACCCCTCCACTTT.

V gene TRBV4-2 combines with J gene TRBJ1-5; TRBD1 matches 8 bases. The CDR3 has 15 residues. Germline V gene lookup returns CDR1 LGHNA and CDR2 YNFKEQ. The trim removed 1 base at V and 3 bases at J, leaving 2 bases unmatched. CDR3 protein: CASSQATGVNQPQHF. The DNA of the CDR3 is TGTGCCAGCAGCCAAGCGACAGGGGTCAATCAGCCCCAGCATTTT.

The gene calls are TRBV6-4 and TRBJ1-2, with D unresolved. In germline, CDR1 is MRHNA, CDR2 SNTAGT. Trimming shortened V by 10 bases and J by 2 bases, and 14 bases separated the two germline ends. CDR3 size: 13 residues. CDR3 in DNA: TGTGCCACCCGGGGAGGCGGAAACTATGGCTACACCTTC. Amino acid sequence: CATRGGGNYGYTF.

The chain combines TRBV5-4 with TRBJ1-2, with no clear D. Germline values: CDR1 SGHNT, CDR2 YYREEE (reference sequence). The V and J ends lost 0 bases and 2 bases respectively, with 8 bases between them. This CDR3 is 14 amino acids long. As DNA, the CDR3 is TGTGCCAGCAGCTTGGGAGTGTCCAACTATGGCTACACCTTC. Protein sequence: CASSLGVSNYGYTF.

V is TRBV11-2 and J is TRBJ1-2, with D hard to call. This CDR3 comprises 15 residues. Germline CDR1 and CDR2: SGHAT and FQNNGV. Between the trimmed V and J ends, which lost 0 bases and 2 bases, there was a span of 10 bases. The CDR3 coding sequence is TGTGCCAGCAGCTTAGATCTGCCCGGGAACTATGGCTACACCTTC. Translation: CASSLDLPGNYGYTF.

V gene TRBV6-5 combines with J gene TRBJ2-6; no definite D call. The CDR3 spans 13 residues. Trimming pared 6 bases from V and 4 bases from J, leaving 7 bases between. Germline assignment: CDR1 MNHEY and CDR2 SVGAGI. CDR3 in amino acids: CASSPVGANVLTF. The CDR3, as DNA: TGTGCCAGCAGCCCCGTCGGGGCCAACGTCCTGACTTTC.

This clone was seen a few times. The rearrangement uses TRBV2 and TRBJ2-3; D not resolved. V was pared by 7 bases and J by 2 bases, with 19 bases between. The CDR3 runs to 16 residues. CDR1 is SNHLY and CDR2 is FYNNEI in the germline V gene. The DNA for the CDR3 is TGTGCCAGCAAAGGCGCCAACAGTCAAAACACAGATACGCAGTATTTT. Residues: CASKGANSQNTDTQYF. Together with reference TRBV2 and TRBJ2-3, the CDR3 gives the full variable domain: EPEVTQTPSHQVTQMGQEVILRCVPISNHLYFYWYRQILGQKVEFLVSFYNNEISEKSEIFDDQFSVERPDGSNFTLKIRSTKLEDSAMYFCASKGANSQNTDTQYFGPGTRLTVL.

J is TRBJ1-2 and V is TRBV5-1, with 8 bases lining up with TRBD1. This CDR3 region has 14 residues. Germline loops: CDR1 SGHRS, CDR2 YFSETQ. Germline trimming cut 1 base from V and 6 bases from J; bases unmatched to any gene: 5. The chain's CDR3 is CASSLQTGVDGYTF. The CDR3 region has the DNA TGCGCCAGCAGCTTGCAGACAGGGGTAGATGGCTACACCTTC.

The V gene is TRBV3-1 (or the pseudogene TRBV3-2), the J gene TRBJ1-6; possibly TRBD1 for D (6 bases). Trimming pared 5 bases from V and 7 bases from J, leaving 12 bases between. Germline lookup yields CDR1 LGHDT and CDR2 YNNKEL (reference sequence). This CDR3 region has 14 residues. The CDR3 reads CASSSQGENSPLHF. CDR3 bases: TGTGCCAGCAGCTCACAGGGTGAGAATTCACCCCTCCACTTT.

The chain has TRBV2 and TRBJ1-1; 7 bases fit TRBD1. V gave up 5 bases and J gave up 2 bases; unmatched junction bases: 5. This CDR3 is 14 amino acids long. Germline V gives CDR1 SNHLY, CDR2 FYNNEI. CDR3 protein: CASSPTGSNTEAFF. CDR3 nucleotide sequence: TGTGCCAGCAGTCCGACAGGGTCCAACACTGAAGCTTTCTTT.

The chain links TRBV30 to TRBJ2-7; tentative D call: TRBD1 (6 bases). The V end lost 2 bases, the J end lost 1 base, and 9 bases lay between the germline ends. The CDR3 runs 13 residues. From germline, CDR1 is GTSNPN and CDR2 SVGIG (reference sequence). CDR3 region: CAWSRGSSYEQYF. The CDR3 nucleotides are TGTGCCTGGAGTAGGGGGAGTTCCTACGAGCAGTACTTC.

This clone was seen only once. This chain links TRBV18 with TRBJ1-6, with D possibly TRBD1 on 6 matching bases. V lost 7 bases and J lost 6, with 10 bases in between. Per the germline V gene, CDR1 is KGHSH and CDR2 is LQKENI. The CDR3 has 13 amino acids. The CDR3 spells CASFTGINSPLHF. DNA of the CDR3: TGTGCCAGCTTCACAGGGATTAATTCACCCCTCCACTTT.

The genes are TRBV15 and TRBJ2-5; D remains ambiguous. This CDR3 region has 14 residues. Germline V gene lookup returns CDR1 LNHNV and CDR2 YYDKDF (reference sequence). Trimming left V 1 base short and J 2 bases short, with 8 bases between. CDR3 region: CATSRGYEQETQYF. As DNA, the CDR3 is TGTGCCACCAGCAGAGGGTACGAGCAAGAGACCCAGTACTTC.

The rearrangement uses TRBV5-1 and TRBJ2-1; TRBD2 is a possible D gene (5 bases). Germline V gene data show CDR1 as SGHRS and CDR2 as YFSETQ. This CDR3 has 16 amino acids. V shed 0 bases and J shed 4 bases, with 14 bases lying between them. CDR3 sequence reads: CASSLGVAKEYNEQFF. For the CDR3, the DNA is TGCGCCAGCAGCTTGGGGGTAGCGAAGGAGTACAATGAGCAGTTCTTC.